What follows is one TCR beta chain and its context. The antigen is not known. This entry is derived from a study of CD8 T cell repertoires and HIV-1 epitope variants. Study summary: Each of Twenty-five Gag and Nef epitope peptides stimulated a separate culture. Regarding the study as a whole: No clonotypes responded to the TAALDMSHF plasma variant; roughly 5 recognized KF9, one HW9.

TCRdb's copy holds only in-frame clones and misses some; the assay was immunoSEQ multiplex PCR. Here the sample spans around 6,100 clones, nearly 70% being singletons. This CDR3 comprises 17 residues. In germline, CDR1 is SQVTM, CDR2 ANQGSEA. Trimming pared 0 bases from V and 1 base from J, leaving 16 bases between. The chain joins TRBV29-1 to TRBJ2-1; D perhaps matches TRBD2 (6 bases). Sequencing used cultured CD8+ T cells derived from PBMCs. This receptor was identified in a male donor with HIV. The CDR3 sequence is CSVEDVFGGASYNEQFF. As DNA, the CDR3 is TGCAGCGTTGAAGATGTTTTCGGGGGTGCGTCCTACAATGAGCAGTTCTTC.